The present TCR beta chain was sequenced within a study of blood T cell repertoires in COVID-19. Study context: The United States, Italy and Spain provided the acute and convalescent COVID-19 samples. PBMCs, B-cell-depleted T cells, or T cells were the source of the cDNA or gDNA that made up the material.

Methods used by the authors: Estimation of nucleated cell counts relied on the amplification of reference gene primers. Generated by immunoSEQ multiplex PCR, the TCRdb table keeps only in-frame clones and is missing some. That table furnishes V, J and clone size, whereas the DNA furnished D and trimming. This table holds about 410,000 clones, roughly 89% found once. CDR3 length: 13 residues. J was trimmed by 4 bases and V by 7 bases; bases with no gene match: 4. This TCR came from a woman in her 30s with active or convalescent COVID-19. This chain links TRBV12-3 or TRBV12-4 with TRBJ2-1, with 7 bases aligning to TRBD1. Sequenced material: peripheral blood. The CDR3 nucleotides are TGTGCCAGCACCCGGGACAGTTACAATGAGCAGTTCTTC. It translates to CASTRDSYNEQFF.